This TCR beta chain was identified in a study of T-cell memory formation after mild COVID-19. This CDR3 contains 14 residues. V was pared by 7 bases and J by 0 bases, with 4 bases of the junction left unmatched. Germline-derived CDR1 and CDR2 are SGHTA and FQGNSA. This clonotype was recorded at least ten times. Its antigen is unidentified. TCRdb recomputed calls from the 5' RACE reads with MiXCR, one row per CDR3 protein. The data show about 180,000 distinct CDR3 sequences, about a sixth seen once. General study results and limits: The authors left the SARS-CoV-2 specificity of second-wave clones peaking on day 37 unconfirmed. Clones that shrank (day 15 to 85) were balanced CD4/CD8, whereas later expanders leaned CD4+.

The chain is built from TRBV7-2 and TRBJ2-3; 7 bases align to TRBD2. Sequencing was done on a sample of PBMCs or a T cell subset sorted from them (not recorded which). This TCR derives from an adult woman who had mild COVID-19 (a few samples of this study predate the infection). Cell type and time point are not known. CDR3 amino acids: CASKLGGSTDTQYF. CDR3 in DNA: TGTGCCAGCAAACTCGGGGGGAGCACAGATACGCAGTATTTT.